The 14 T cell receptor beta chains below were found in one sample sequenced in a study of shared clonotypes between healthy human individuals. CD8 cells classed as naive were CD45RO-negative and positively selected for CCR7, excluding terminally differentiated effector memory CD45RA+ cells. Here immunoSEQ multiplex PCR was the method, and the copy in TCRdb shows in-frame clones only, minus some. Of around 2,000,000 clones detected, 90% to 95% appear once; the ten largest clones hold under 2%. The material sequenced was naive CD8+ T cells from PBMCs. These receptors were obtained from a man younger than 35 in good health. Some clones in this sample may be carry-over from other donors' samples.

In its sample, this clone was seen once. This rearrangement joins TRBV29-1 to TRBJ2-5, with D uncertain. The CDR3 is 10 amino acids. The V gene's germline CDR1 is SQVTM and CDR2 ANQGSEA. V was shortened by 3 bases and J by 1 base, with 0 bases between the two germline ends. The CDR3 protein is CSVDQETQYF. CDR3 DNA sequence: TGCAGCGTTGACCAAGAGACCCAGTACTTC.

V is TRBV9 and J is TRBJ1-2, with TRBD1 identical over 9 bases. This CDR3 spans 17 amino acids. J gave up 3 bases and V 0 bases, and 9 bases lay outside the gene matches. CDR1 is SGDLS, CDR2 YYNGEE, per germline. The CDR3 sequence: CASSVAPVTGGDYGYTF. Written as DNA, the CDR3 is TGTGCCAGCAGCGTAGCTCCGGTGACAGGGGGAGACTATGGCTACACCTTC.

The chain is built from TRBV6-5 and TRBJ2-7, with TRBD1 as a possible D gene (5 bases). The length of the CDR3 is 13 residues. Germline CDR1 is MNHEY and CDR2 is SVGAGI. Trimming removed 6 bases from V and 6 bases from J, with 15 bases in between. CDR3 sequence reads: CASSPAGPLEQYF. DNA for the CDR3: TGTGCCAGCAGCCCGGCAGGGCCCCTCGAGCAGTACTTC.

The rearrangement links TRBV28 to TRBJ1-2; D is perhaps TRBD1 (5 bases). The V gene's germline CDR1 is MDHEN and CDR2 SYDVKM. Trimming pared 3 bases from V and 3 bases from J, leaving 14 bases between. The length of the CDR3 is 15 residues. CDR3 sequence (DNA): TGTGCCAGCAGTTTGGTAAGGGGATCCCACTATGGCTACACCTTC. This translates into CASSLVRGSHYGYTF.

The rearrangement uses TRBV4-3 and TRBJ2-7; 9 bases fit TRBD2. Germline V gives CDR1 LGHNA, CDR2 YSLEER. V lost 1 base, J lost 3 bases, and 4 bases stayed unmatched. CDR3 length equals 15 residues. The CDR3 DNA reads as TGCGCCAGCAGCCAAGGGACTAGCGCAAACTACGAGCAGTACTTC. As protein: CASSQGTSANYEQYF.

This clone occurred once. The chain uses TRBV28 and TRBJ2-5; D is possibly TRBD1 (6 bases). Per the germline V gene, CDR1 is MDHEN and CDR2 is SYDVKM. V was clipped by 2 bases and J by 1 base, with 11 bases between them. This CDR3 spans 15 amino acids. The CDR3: CASSLRGTPQETQYF. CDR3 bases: TGTGCCAGCAGTTTAAGGGGGACCCCCCAAGAGACCCAGTACTTC.

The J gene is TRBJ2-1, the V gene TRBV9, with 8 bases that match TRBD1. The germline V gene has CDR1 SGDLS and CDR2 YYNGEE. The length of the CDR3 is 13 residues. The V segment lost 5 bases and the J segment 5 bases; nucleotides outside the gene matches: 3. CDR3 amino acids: CASRGTGHNEQFF. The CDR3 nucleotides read TGTGCCAGCAGGGGGACAGGCCACAATGAGCAGTTCTTC.

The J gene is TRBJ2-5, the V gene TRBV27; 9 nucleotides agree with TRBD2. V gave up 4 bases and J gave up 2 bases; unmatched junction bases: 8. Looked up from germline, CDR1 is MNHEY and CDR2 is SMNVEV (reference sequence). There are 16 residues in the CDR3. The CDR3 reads CASSYIGGRAQETQYF. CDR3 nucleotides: TGTGCCAGCAGTTACATCGGCGGGAGGGCTCAAGAGACCCAGTACTTC.

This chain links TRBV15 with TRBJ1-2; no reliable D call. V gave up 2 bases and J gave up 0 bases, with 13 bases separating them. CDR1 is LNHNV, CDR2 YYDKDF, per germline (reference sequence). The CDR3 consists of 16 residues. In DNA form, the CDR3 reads TGTGCCACCAGCAGAACTCGCTCCGGGACTAACTATGGCTACACCTTC. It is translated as CATSRTRSGTNYGYTF.

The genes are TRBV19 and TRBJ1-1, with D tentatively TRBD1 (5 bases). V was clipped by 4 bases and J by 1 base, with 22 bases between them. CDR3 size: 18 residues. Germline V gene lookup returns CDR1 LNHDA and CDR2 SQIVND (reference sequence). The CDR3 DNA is TGTGCCAGTAGTACGCTCCCCCGAATGGCTGGGGGGAACACTGAAGCTTTCTTT. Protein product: CASSTLPRMAGGNTEAFF.

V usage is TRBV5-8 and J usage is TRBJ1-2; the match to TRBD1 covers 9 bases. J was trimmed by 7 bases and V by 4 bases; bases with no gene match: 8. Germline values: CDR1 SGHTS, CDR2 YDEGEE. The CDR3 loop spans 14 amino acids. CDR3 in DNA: TGTGCCAGCAGCCCGGACCGGGACAGGGTTGGCTACACCTTC. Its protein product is CASSPDRDRVGYTF.

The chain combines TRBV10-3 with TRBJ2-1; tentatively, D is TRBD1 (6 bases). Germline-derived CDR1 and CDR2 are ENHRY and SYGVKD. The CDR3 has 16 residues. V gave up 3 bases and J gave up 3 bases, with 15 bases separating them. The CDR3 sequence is CAISDRDTGFYNEQFF. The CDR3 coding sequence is TGTGCCATCAGTGATCGGGACACGGGATTCTACAATGAGCAGTTCTTC.

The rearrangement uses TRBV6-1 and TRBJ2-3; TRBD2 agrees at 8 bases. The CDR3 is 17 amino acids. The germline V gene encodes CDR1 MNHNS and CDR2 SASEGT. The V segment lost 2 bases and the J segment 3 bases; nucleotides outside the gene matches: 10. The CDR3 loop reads CASSESSGLVGTDTQYF. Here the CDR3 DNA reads TGTGCCAGCAGTGAAAGTTCGGGACTAGTGGGGACAGATACGCAGTATTTT.

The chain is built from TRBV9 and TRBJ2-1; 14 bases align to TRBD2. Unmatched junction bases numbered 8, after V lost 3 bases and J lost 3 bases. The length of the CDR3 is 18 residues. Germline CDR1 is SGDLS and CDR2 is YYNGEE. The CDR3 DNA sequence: TGTGCCAGCAGCGCAAGACTAGCGGGAGGGAGGTACTACAATGAGCAGTTCTTC. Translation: CASSARLAGGRYYNEQFF.